This TCR beta chain stems from a study of shared clonotypes between healthy human individuals. Study-level points and caveats: Roughly 5% of naive CD4 clonotypes were shared across several donors. Non-shared clonotypes had lower generation probabilities than those shared by all four donors.

To note about this clone: The target antigen is unknown.

An assay was performed, and its level was deep. Assay used: immunoSEQ multiplex PCR; TCRdb lists only in-frame clones, some missing. Of millions of clones in the sample, 90% to 95% were seen once. A split of CD4+ cells into CD45RA+ naive and CD45RA-negative memory subsets was performed. The germline V gene encodes CDR1 SGHNT and CDR2 YYREEE (reference sequence). The CDR3 is made up of 16 amino acids. With 7 bases removed from V and 2 bases from J, the gap between germline ends came to 21 bases. Sequencing was done on a sample of naive CD4+ T cells sorted from blood. The subset was: CD45RA+ positively selected. This clonotype originated in a man younger than 30 in good health. The chain employs TRBV5-4 and TRBJ1-2; a possible D gene is TRBD1 (6 bases). CDR3 protein: CASGGPSSTGNYGYTF. Written as DNA, the CDR3 is TGTGCCAGCGGAGGACCAAGCTCGACAGGAAACTATGGCTACACCTTC.